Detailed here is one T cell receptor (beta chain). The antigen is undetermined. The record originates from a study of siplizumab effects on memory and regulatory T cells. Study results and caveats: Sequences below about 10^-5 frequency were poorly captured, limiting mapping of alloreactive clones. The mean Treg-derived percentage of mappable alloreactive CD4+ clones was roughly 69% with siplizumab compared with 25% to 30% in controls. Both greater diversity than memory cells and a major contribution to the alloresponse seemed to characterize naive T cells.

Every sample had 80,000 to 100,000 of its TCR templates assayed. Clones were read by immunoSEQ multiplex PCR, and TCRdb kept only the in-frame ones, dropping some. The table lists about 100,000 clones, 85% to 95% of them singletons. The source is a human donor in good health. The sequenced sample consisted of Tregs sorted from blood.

CDR3 DNA: TGTGCCAGCAGCCAAGTGGGACAGGCCCTACGACCGCAGTACTTC. Translation gives CASSQVGQALRPQYF. The chain couples TRBV14 to TRBJ2-7; TRBD1 aligns across 8 bases. J was trimmed by 9 bases and V by 1 base; bases with no gene match: 11. The CDR3 has 15 amino acids. Germline V gives CDR1 SGHDN, CDR2 FVKESK.